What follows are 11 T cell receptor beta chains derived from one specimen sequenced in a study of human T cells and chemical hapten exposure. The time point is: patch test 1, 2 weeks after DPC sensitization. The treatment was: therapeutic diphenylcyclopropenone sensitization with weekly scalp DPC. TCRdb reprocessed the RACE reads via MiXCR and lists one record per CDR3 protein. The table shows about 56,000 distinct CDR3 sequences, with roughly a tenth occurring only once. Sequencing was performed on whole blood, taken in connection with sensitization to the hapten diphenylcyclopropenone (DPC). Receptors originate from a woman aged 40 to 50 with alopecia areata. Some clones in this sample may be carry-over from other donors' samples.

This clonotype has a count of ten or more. CDR3 protein: CATRGALYGYTF. CDR3 coding DNA: TGTGCCACCAGGGGGGCCCTATATGGCTACACCTTC. This rearrangement joins TRBV24-1 to TRBJ1-2; D perhaps matches TRBD1 (6 bases). There are 12 residues in the CDR3. V was pared by 7 bases and J by 5 bases, with 10 bases between. The germline V gene encodes CDR1 KGHDR and CDR2 SFDVKD.

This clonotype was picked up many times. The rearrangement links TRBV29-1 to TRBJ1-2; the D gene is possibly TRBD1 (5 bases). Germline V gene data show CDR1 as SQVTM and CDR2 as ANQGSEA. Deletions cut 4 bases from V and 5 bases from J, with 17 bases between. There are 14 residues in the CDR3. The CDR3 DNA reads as TGCAGCGTTGTGACCTGGGGACGGGATTATGGCTACACCTTC. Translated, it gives CSVVTWGRDYGYTF.

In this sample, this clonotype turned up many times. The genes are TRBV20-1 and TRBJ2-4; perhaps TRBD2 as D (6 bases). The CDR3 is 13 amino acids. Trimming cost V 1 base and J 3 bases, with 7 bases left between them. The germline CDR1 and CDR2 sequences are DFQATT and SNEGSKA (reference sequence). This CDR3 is CSARGRDKNIQYF. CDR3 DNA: TGCAGTGCTAGAGGGAGGGACAAAAACATTCAGTACTTC.

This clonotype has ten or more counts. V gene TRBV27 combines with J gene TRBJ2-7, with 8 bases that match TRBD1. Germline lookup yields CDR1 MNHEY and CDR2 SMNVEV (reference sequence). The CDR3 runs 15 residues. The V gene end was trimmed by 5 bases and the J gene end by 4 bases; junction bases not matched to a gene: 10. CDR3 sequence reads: CASSRAQGVLYEQYF. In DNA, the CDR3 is TGTGCCAGCAGTAGAGCACAGGGGGTTTTGTACGAGCAGTACTTC.

The chain's CDR3 is CASSTRSLDRVFANTGELFF. The CDR3 DNA reads as TGTGCCAGCAGCACCCGGAGCCTAGACAGAGTCTTCGCGAACACCGGGGAGCTGTTTTTT. This chain uses TRBV9 with TRBJ2-2, with D possibly being TRBD1 (5 bases). CDR1 and CDR2 from the germline V gene are SGDLS and YYNGEE. The CDR3 is 20 residues long. V lost 4 bases and J lost 0, with 25 bases in between.

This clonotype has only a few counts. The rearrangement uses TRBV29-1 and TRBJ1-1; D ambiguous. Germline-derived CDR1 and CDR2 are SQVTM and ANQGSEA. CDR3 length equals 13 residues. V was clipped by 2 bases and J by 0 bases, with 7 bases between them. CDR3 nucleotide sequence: TGCAGCGTTGAATCGGATATGAACACTGAAGCTTTCTTT. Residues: CSVESDMNTEAFF.

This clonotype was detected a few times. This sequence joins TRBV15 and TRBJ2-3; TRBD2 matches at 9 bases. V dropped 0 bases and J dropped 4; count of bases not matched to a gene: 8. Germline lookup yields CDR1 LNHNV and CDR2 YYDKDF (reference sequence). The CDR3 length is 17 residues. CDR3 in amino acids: CATSRDFSGGSPDTQYF. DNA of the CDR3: TGTGCCACCAGCAGAGACTTTAGCGGGGGATCGCCAGATACGCAGTATTTT.

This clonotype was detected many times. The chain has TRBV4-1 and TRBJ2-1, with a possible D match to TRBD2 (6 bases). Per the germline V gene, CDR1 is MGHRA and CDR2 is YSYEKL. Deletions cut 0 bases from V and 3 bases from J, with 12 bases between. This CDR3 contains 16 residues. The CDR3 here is CASSQDAGGLYNEQFF. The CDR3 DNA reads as TGCGCCAGCAGCCAAGATGCCGGGGGACTCTACAATGAGCAGTTCTTC.

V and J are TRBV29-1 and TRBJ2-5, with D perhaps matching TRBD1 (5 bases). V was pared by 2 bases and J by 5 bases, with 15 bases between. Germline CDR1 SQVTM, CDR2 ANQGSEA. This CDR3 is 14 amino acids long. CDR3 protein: CSVEKPQGVETQYF. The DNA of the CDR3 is TGCAGCGTTGAAAAACCCCAGGGCGTGGAGACCCAGTACTTC.

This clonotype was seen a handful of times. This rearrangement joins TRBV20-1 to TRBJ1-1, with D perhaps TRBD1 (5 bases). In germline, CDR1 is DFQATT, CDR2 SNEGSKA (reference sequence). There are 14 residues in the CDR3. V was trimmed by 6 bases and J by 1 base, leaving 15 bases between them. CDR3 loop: CSARDARENTEAFF. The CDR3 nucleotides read TGCAGTGCCCGAGATGCCAGGGAGAACACTGAAGCTTTCTTT.

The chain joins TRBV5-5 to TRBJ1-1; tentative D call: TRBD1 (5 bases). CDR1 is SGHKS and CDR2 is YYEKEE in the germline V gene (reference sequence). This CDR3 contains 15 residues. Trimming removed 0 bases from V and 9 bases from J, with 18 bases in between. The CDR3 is CASSLGRTRSKQAFF. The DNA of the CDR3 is TGTGCCAGCAGCTTGGGTCGGACACGTTCTAAACAAGCTTTCTTT.